These 22 T cell receptor beta chains originate from one sample sequenced in a study of regulatory T cells in long-lasting Graves disease. Time point in this sample: newly diagnosed GD, antithyroid drugs for less than 3 months. RNA isolated from PBMCs was used to make the TCR library. Libraries of TCR beta came from iRepertoire HTBI primers plus Arm-PCR of CDR3 regions. TCRdb re-called the multiplex PCR reads through MiXCR, storing one row per CDR3 protein. Of 350,000 to 400,000 distinct CDR3 sequences detected, about a sixth appear once; the ten largest clones hold around 20%. This sample was shared with a second study, whose subject was T cells in Graves' hyperthyroidism and ophthalmopathy.

The specimen comprised peripheral blood mononuclear cells (PBMCs), sampled at new diagnosis, from a patient treated with antithyroid drugs. The receptors were sampled from a woman between 18 and 29 years old with Graves disease.

This clonotype was counted ten times or more. The chain uses TRBV5-1 and TRBJ2-1; D is undetermined. This CDR3 comprises 14 residues. V gave up 1 base and J gave up 5 bases, with 10 bases separating them. CDR1 is SGHRS and CDR2 is YFSETQ in the germline V gene. The CDR3 nucleotides read TGCGCCAGCAGCTTGCAGTTTATAAACAATGAGCAGTTCTTC. Residues: CASSLQFINNEQFF.

This clonotype was found many times. J is TRBJ1-1 and V is TRBV12-3 or TRBV12-4; D uncertain. V lost 6 bases, J lost 14 bases, and 16 bases lay in between. The CDR3 sequence is 11 residues long. CDR3 DNA sequence: TGTGCCAGCAGCAAACAGACCTTGACATTCTTT. This gives the protein CASSKQTLTFF.

The chain carries TRBV4-1 and TRBJ2-1; a weak D match, TRBD1 (9 bases). Trimming left V 4 bases short and J 4 bases short, with 23 bases between. The CDR3 extends over 18 amino acids. Germline-derived CDR1 and CDR2 are MGHRA and YSYEKL. CDR3 nucleotides: TGCGCCAGCAGCCCGCGGACAGGGGCCGGGAGGGGGTACAATGAGCAGTTCTTC. Encoded protein: CASSPRTGAGRGYNEQFF.

J is TRBJ2-7 and V is TRBV4-1; D might be TRBD2 (5 bases). V lost 2 bases, J lost 6 bases, and 17 bases lay in between. The CDR3 covers 15 residues. Germline lookup yields CDR1 MGHRA and CDR2 YSYEKL. CDR3 nucleotides: TGCGCCAGCAGCCAACCCCTTAGGCGAGGAGGCGAGCAGTACTTC. Amino acids: CASSQPLRRGGEQYF.

Only a few counts were recorded for this clonotype. The V call is TRBV29-1, the J call TRBJ1-4; perhaps TRBD1 as D (5 bases). Looked up from germline, CDR1 is SQVTM and CDR2 is ANQGSEA. The CDR3 is 13 residues long. Trimming cost V 2 bases and J 6 bases, with 10 bases left between them. CDR3 coding DNA: TGCAGCGTTGAACTGGGGGTGGATGAAAAACTGTTTTTT. Its translation: CSVELGVDEKLFF.

The chain uses TRBV6-5 and TRBJ1-2; 8 nucleotides align to TRBD1. The CDR3 has 14 amino acids. CDR1 and CDR2 (germline): MNHEY, SVGAGI. Trimming took 4 bases from V and 5 from J; bases not matched to a gene: 6. CDR3 sequence: CASSLTGVTYGYTF. The CDR3 coding sequence is TGTGCCAGCAGTTTGACAGGGGTAACGTATGGCTACACCTTC.

The table lists this clonotype with a few counts. The rearrangement links TRBV6-2 or TRBV6-3 to TRBJ2-3; 7 positions agree with TRBD2. This CDR3 contains 16 residues. Trimming at V came to 4 bases and at J to 0 bases, leaving 7 bases not matched to a gene. Germline CDR1 reads MNHEY; CDR2 reads SVGEGT. The CDR3 loop reads CASSSYLSGSTDTQYF. The CDR3 DNA sequence: TGTGCCAGCAGTTCTTATCTTAGCGGGAGCACAGATACGCAGTATTTT.

V gene TRBV6-1 combines with J gene TRBJ2-1; 11 positions match TRBD2. With V trimmed by 4 bases and J by 6 bases, 8 bases remained unmatched. The CDR3 extends over 16 amino acids. Germline V gene lookup returns CDR1 MNHNS and CDR2 SASEGT. The CDR3 coding sequence is TGTGCCAGCAGTGGCGCTAGCGGGAGGAAGGGCAATGAGCAGTTCTTC. Translating it yields CASSGASGRKGNEQFF.

The chain uses TRBV10-3 and TRBJ2-3; no firm D call. V was trimmed by 7 bases and J by 1 base, leaving 15 bases between them. The CDR3 has 15 amino acids. Looked up from germline, CDR1 is ENHRY and CDR2 is SYGVKD. The CDR3 DNA reads as TGTGCCATCAAGGAGTCGGCAGCTGGCACAGATACGCAGTATTTT. Translating it yields CAIKESAAGTDTQYF.

This clonotype was detected ten times or more. The V call is TRBV13, the J call TRBJ2-3; 13 nucleotides match TRBD2. Germline V gene sequence: CDR1 PRHDT, CDR2 FYEKMQ (reference sequence). The ends lost 6 bases at V and 6 bases at J; junction bases unmatched: 6. The length of the CDR3 is 15 residues. The CDR3 DNA follows: TGTGCCAGCAGACAGGAGACTAGCGGGAGGGATACGCAGTATTTT. It translates to CASRQETSGRDTQYF.

This clonotype was seen at least ten times. The genes are TRBV2 and TRBJ1-3; D uncertain. The germline gives CDR1 SNHLY, CDR2 FYNNEI. V lost 6 bases and J 4 bases, leaving 7 bases between the germline ends. The CDR3 contains 12 residues. In DNA form, the CDR3 reads TGTGCCAGCAGACCGCCAGGAAACACCATATATTTT. Encoded protein: CASRPPGNTIYF.

This clonotype has a count of ten or more. The genes are TRBV7-9 and TRBJ2-3; TRBD2 matches at 11 bases. From germline, CDR1 is SEHNR and CDR2 FQNEAQ (reference sequence). With 5 bases clipped from V and 4 bases from J, the junction kept 5 bases outside the gene matches. This CDR3 region has 15 residues. CDR3 nucleotides: TGTGCCAGCAGCCCAACTAGCGGGAGACCAGATACGCAGTATTTT. The encoded protein is CASSPTSGRPDTQYF. Full variable domain (missing parts from reference TRBV7-9 and TRBJ2-3): DTGVSQNPRHKITKRGQNVTFRCDPISEHNRLYWYRQTLGQGPEFLTYFQNEAQLEKSRLLSDRFSAERPKGSFSTLEIQRTEQGDSAMYLCASSPTSGRPDTQYFGPGTRLTVL.

The rearrangement joins TRBV27 to TRBJ2-1; 7 nucleotides match TRBD1. CDR1 MNHEY and CDR2 SMNVEV come from the germline V gene (reference sequence). The V segment lost 4 bases and the J segment 2 bases; nucleotides outside the gene matches: 11. CDR3 size: 17 residues. The CDR3 sequence: CASSSAYDRVTYNEQFF. CDR3 in DNA: TGTGCCAGCAGTTCCGCCTACGACAGGGTTACCTACAATGAGCAGTTCTTC.

This clonotype was detected many times. This rearrangement joins TRBV12-3 or TRBV12-4 to TRBJ1-5; D perhaps matches TRBD1 (6 bases). This CDR3 has 14 residues. V lost 7 bases and J 0 bases, leaving 10 bases between the germline ends. The CDR3, as DNA: TGTGCCAGCAACAGAGGGGGTAGCAATCAGCCCCAGCATTTT. Translation gives CASNRGGSNQPQHF.

In this sample, this clonotype turned up a few times. The V and J genes are TRBV5-4 and TRBJ2-6; D is unclear. V shed 3 bases and J shed 2 bases, with 6 bases lying between them. CDR3 size: 14 residues. The germline V gene has CDR1 SGHNT and CDR2 YYREEE (reference sequence). CDR3 sequence: CASSSGTGANVLTF. DNA for the CDR3: TGTGCCAGCAGCTCTGGAACTGGGGCCAACGTCCTGACTTTC.

This clonotype has at least ten counts. The chain combines TRBV2 with TRBJ2-7, with 7 bases lining up with TRBD1. The junction had 4 bases not matched to a gene; V was cut back by 4 bases and J by 4 bases. This CDR3 has 13 amino acids. CDR1 and CDR2 from the germline V gene are SNHLY and FYNNEI. Here the CDR3 DNA reads TGTGCCAGCAGTGCGGACAGGAGTTACGAGCAGTACTTC. This gives the protein CASSADRSYEQYF.

This clonotype has at least ten counts. The chain uses TRBV9 and TRBJ2-7; 8 nucleotides align to TRBD1. The ends lost 2 bases at V and 1 base at J; junction bases unmatched: 8. The CDR3 extends over 16 amino acids. Germline V gene lookup returns CDR1 SGDLS and CDR2 YYNGEE. CDR3 coding DNA: TGTGCCAGCAGCGTTGGACAGGGAGGTCCATCCTACGAGCAGTACTTC. This gives the protein CASSVGQGGPSYEQYF. Combining the CDR3 with reference TRBV9 and TRBJ2-7 gives the whole variable domain DSGVTQTPKHLITATGQRVTLRCSPRSGDLSVYWYQQSLDQGLQFLIQYYNGEERAKGNILERFSAQQFPDLHSELNLSSLELGDSALYFCASSVGQGGPSYEQYFGPGTRLTVT.

The rearrangement joins TRBV2 to TRBJ1-2; D call uncertain. Germline V lookup: CDR1 SNHLY, CDR2 FYNNEI. Deletions cut 6 bases from V and 6 bases from J, with 14 bases between. The CDR3 runs 13 residues. The CDR3 DNA sequence: TGTGCCAGCAGCCCGGAGAGTGGGAATGGCTACACCTTC. It is translated as CASSPESGNGYTF.

This clonotype occurred a few times. For the CDR3, the DNA is TGCGCCAGCCAGCAGGGCAACGGGGAGCTGTTTTTT. As protein: CASQQGNGELFF. The rearrangement links TRBV5-1 to TRBJ2-2, with D maybe TRBD1 (5 bases). This CDR3 is 12 amino acids long. V lost 7 bases and J lost 7, with 11 bases in between. Germline lookup yields CDR1 SGHRS and CDR2 YFSETQ.

This clonotype appeared many times. This chain joins TRBV6-5 and TRBJ1-5; 12 bases align to TRBD1. The CDR3 loop spans 18 amino acids. Germline V lookup: CDR1 MNHEY, CDR2 SVGAGI. Trimming removed 4 bases from V and 0 bases from J; junction bases left unmatched: 7. CDR3 amino acids: CASSSRDRGPNSNQPQHF. CDR3 nucleotides: TGTGCCAGCAGTTCCCGGGACAGGGGGCCAAATAGCAATCAGCCCCAGCATTTT.

As regards this clonotype: A much larger clone sits a single nucleotide away, making a read error possible. This chain links TRBV6-1 with TRBJ2-7; 8 bases agree with TRBD1. The CDR3 loop spans 14 amino acids. CDR1 is MNHNS, CDR2 SASEGT, per germline. V lost 5 bases to trimming and J lost 6 bases; unmatched junction nucleotides: 9. CDR3 residues: CASSPGTGSGEQYF. The CDR3 DNA reads TGTGCCAGCAGTCCCGGGACAGGTTCTGGCGAGCAGTACTTC.

About this clonotype: This may arise from a read error, as a much more abundant clone is one base away. The chain joins TRBV28 to TRBJ2-1, with D perhaps TRBD2 (6 bases). The V gene's germline CDR1 is MDHEN and CDR2 SYDVKM. V was pared by 6 bases and J by 9 bases, with 21 bases between. CDR3 length equals 15 residues. The CDR3 sequence: CASSFYGEANSEQFF. CDR3 DNA: TGTGCCAGCAGCTTCTACGGGGAGGCTAACAGTGAGCAGTTCTTC.